A selection of T cell receptor beta chains follows, all from one sample in a study of blood T cell repertoires in COVID-19. Clones were read by immunoSEQ multiplex PCR, and TCRdb kept only the in-frame ones, dropping some. The repertoire holds some 40,000 clones, with over 75% as singletons. Sequencing was performed on peripheral blood. These receptors were taken from a human donor in a cohort sampled during active COVID-19. The CDR3 runs from the conserved cysteine through the conserved F or W. The D gene is left open where the match is weak. The size field is filled for only some rows; it gives once, few, many or a size class.

>NA|TRBD1|TRBJ2-7|TRBV11-2
CASRQTGTGAYEQYF
TGTGCCAGCAGGCAAACCGGGACAGGGGCCTACGAGCAGTACTTC
>NA|TRBD2|TRBJ2-3|TRBV6-6
CASSYRGGASTDTQYF
TGTGCCAGCAGTTATCGGGGGGGTGCTAGCACAGATACGCAGTATTTT
>NA|NA|TRBJ2-5|TRBV11-2
CASSLPLEYQETQYF
TGTGCCAGCAGCCTCCCCCTAGAGTACCAAGAGACCCAGTACTTC
>NA|TRBD1|TRBJ2-7|TRBV10-3
CAIRSGQGFVEQYF
TGTGCCATCAGGTCGGGACAGGGGTTTGTCGAGCAGTACTTC
>once|NA|TRBJ2-1|TRBV6-5
CASSYIATSSYNEQFF
TGTGCCAGCAGTTACATAGCCACCAGCTCCTACAATGAGCAGTTCTTC
>NA|TRBD1|TRBJ1-1|TRBV11-2
CASSLVTGGAFF
TGTGCCAGCAGCTTAGTAACAGGGGGAGCTTTCTTT
>once|NA|TRBJ1-6|TRBV5-8
CASSLSGSSYNSPLHF
TGTGCCAGCAGCTTGTCGGGGAGCTCCTATAATTCACCCCTCCACTTT
>NA|NA|TRBJ2-1|TRBV6-5
CASSSDRINEQFF
TGTGCCAGCAGCTCCGACAGGATCAATGAGCAGTTCTTC
>NA|TRBD2|TRBJ2-3|TRBV29-1
CSALAGGHTDTQYF
TGCAGCGCCCTAGCGGGGGGACACACAGATACGCAGTATTTT
>NA|NA|TRBJ2-5|TRBV9
CASSVEGKGETQYF
TGTGCCAGCAGCGTAGAGGGGAAAGGAGAGACCCAGTACTTC
>few|TRBD1|TRBJ1-6|TRBV4-2
CASSRETGARNSPLHF
TGTGCCAGCAGCCGCGAGACAGGGGCACGCAATTCACCCCTCCACTTT
>NA|NA|TRBJ2-3|TRBV2
CASEGASPPGDTQYF
TGTGCCAGCGAGGGAGCCTCCCCGCCGGGAGATACGCAGTATTTT
>NA|TRBD2|TRBJ2-5|TRBV10-3
CAISESSGGAWETQYF
TGTGCCATCAGTGAGAGTAGCGGGGGGGCGTGGGAGACCCAGTACTTC
>NA|TRBD2|TRBJ2-5|TRBV3-1/TRBV3-2
CASSLVAGGPETQYF
TGTGCCAGCAGCTTAGTAGCGGGGGGGCCGGAGACCCAGTACTTC
>NA|TRBD1|TRBJ1-5|TRBV7-9
CASSSAGGQGGQPQHF
TGTGCCAGCAGCTCAGCGGGGGGCCAGGGGGGTCAGCCCCAGCATTTT
>NA|TRBD1|TRBJ1-4|TRBV20-1
CSARADRVNEKLFF
TGCAGTGCTCGTGCCGACAGGGTGAATGAAAAACTGTTTTTT
>NA|TRBD1|TRBJ2-2|TRBV9
CASSLRDSPTGELFF
TGTGCCAGCAGCCTACGGGACAGCCCCACCGGGGAGCTGTTTTTT
>few|TRBD1|TRBJ1-5|TRBV2
CASSADRGGNQPQHF
TGTGCCAGCAGTGCTGACAGGGGAGGCAATCAGCCCCAGCATTTT
>NA|TRBD1|TRBJ2-2|TRBV30
CAWIQGALSNTGELFF
TGTGCCTGGATACAGGGGGCATTATCGAACACCGGGGAGCTGTTTTTT
>once|TRBD1|TRBJ1-2|TRBV5-1
CASSPGQENYGYTF
TGCGCCAGCAGCCCTGGACAGGAAAACTATGGCTACACCTTC
>few|TRBD2|TRBJ2-7|TRBV5-1
CASSLVAGVTEQYF
TGCGCCAGCAGCTTGGTAGCGGGGGTTACCGAGCAGTACTTC
>NA|TRBD2|TRBJ2-7|TRBV11-2
CASSSGLAGDSYEQYF
TGTGCCAGCAGCTCGGGACTAGCGGGGGACTCCTACGAGCAGTACTTC
>NA|TRBD1|TRBJ2-3|TRBV4-2
CASSQKDRGLTDTQYF
TGTGCCAGCAGCCAGAAGGACAGGGGGCTGACAGATACGCAGTATTTT
>NA|NA|TRBJ2-7|TRBV5-5
CASSLVGFSYEQYF
TGTGCCAGCAGCTTGGTTGGCTTCTCCTACGAGCAGTACTTC
>NA|NA|TRBJ2-7|TRBV19
CASSMGATYEQYF
TGTGCCAGTAGTATGGGCGCAACCTACGAGCAGTACTTC
>NA|TRBD1|TRBJ2-1|TRBV15
CATSGQRSRQGLGQFF
TGTGCCACCAGCGGCCAGAGATCCCGACAGGGGTTGGGGCAGTTCTTC
>NA|NA|TRBJ2-5|TRBV11-2
CASSLGFQETQYF
TGTGCCAGCAGCCTCGGGTTTCAAGAGACCCAGTACTTC
>NA|TRBD1|TRBJ1-2|TRBV2
CASRGTGGAHYGYTF
TGTGCCAGCAGAGGGACAGGGGGCGCCCACTATGGCTACACCTTC
>NA|TRBD1|TRBJ2-7|TRBV27
CASSLTGTGTIEQYF
TGTGCCAGCAGTTTAACCGGGACAGGGACTATAGAGCAGTACTTC
>NA|NA|TRBJ1-2|TRBV18
CASSQEENYGYTF
TGTGCCAGCTCTCAAGAGGAGAACTATGGCTACACCTTC
>NA|NA|TRBJ2-2|TRBV4-1
CASSQDWGQNTGELFF
TGCGCCAGCAGCCAAGATTGGGGACAGAACACCGGGGAGCTGTTTTTT
>NA|NA|TRBJ1-5|TRBV28
CASSSPDNSNQPQHF
TGTGCCAGCAGTTCCCCGGACAATAGCAATCAGCCCCAGCATTTT
>NA|NA|TRBJ1-2|TRBV5-4
CASSLDRFNYGYTF
TGTGCCAGCAGCCTCGACAGATTTAACTATGGCTACACCTTC
>NA|NA|TRBJ1-4|TRBV5-4
CASSSWSGAKLFF
TGTGCCAGCAGCTCATGGTCGGGTGCCAAACTGTTTTTT
>NA|TRBD2|TRBJ2-1|TRBV9
CASGSGGAYNEQFF
TGTGCCAGCGGTAGCGGGGGGGCCTACAATGAGCAGTTCTTC
>NA|TRBD1|TRBJ2-7|TRBV18
CASSPTGSYEQYF
TGTGCCAGCTCACCGACAGGGTCCTACGAGCAGTACTTC
>NA|NA|TRBJ1-6|TRBV11-2
CASSRNRGRDSPLHF
TGTGCCAGCAGCCGCAACCGGGGTCGGGATTCACCCCTCCACTTT
>few|TRBD1|TRBJ2-7|TRBV2
CASTRDRNYEQYF
TGTGCCAGCACGCGGGACAGGAACTACGAGCAGTACTTC
>NA|NA|TRBJ2-7|TRBV28
CASSFFAGAYEQYF
TGTGCCAGCAGTTTTTTTGCAGGGGCCTACGAGCAGTACTTC
>NA|NA|TRBJ2-5|TRBV21-1
CASRGPYRETQYF
TGTGCCAGCAGGGGCCCTTATAGAGAGACCCAGTACTTC
>NA|TRBD1|TRBJ2-1|TRBV18
CASSPAGQGNEQFF
TGTGCCAGCTCACCAGCCGGACAGGGCAATGAGCAGTTCTTC
>once|NA|TRBJ2-2|TRBV5-6
CASSPVGQGRTGELFF
TGTGCCAGCAGCCCCGTGGGGCAGGGCCGCACCGGGGAGCTGTTTTTT
>NA|NA|TRBJ2-2|TRBV7-9
CASSQGTGELFF
TGTGCCAGCAGCCAGGGCACCGGGGAGCTGTTTTTT
>NA|NA|TRBJ2-3|TRBV3-1/TRBV3-2
CASSQDRQVTTDTQYF
TGTGCCAGCAGCCAAGATCGACAAGTCACCACAGATACGCAGTATTTT
>NA|TRBD1|TRBJ1-2|TRBV7-9
CASGQGLNYGYTF
TGTGCCTCGGGACAGGGCCTAAACTATGGCTACACCTTC
>NA|TRBD2|TRBJ2-1|TRBV18
CASSPPGLAGGSDEQFF
TGTGCCAGCTCACCACCGGGACTAGCGGGGGGGAGCGATGAGCAGTTCTTC
>NA|NA|TRBJ1-6|TRBV18
CASSLLEGARGSESPLHF
TGTGCCAGCTCCCTTCTCGAAGGTGCCAGGGGTAGTGAGTCACCCCTCCACTTT
>NA|NA|TRBJ2-3|TRBV4-1
CASSQEDIASTDTQYF
TGCGCCAGCAGCCAAGAAGACATTGCTAGCACAGATACGCAGTATTTT
>NA|NA|TRBJ2-3|TRBV19
CASSTLTRGGLKYF
TGTGCCAGTAGTACCCTGACTAGGGGTGGTTTAAAGTATTTT
>NA|TRBD1|TRBJ2-3|TRBV5-1
CASSLLGQGYTDTQYF
TGCGCCAGCAGCTTGTTGGGACAGGGCTACACAGATACGCAGTATTTT
>NA|NA|TRBJ2-5|TRBV11-2
CASSPGTWTQYF
TGTGCCAGCAGCCCCGGGACATGGACCCAGTACTTC